The 32 T cell receptor beta chains given below trace back to one sample, sequenced in a study of OX40 agonist ivuxolimab in advanced cancers. TCRdb's copy holds only in-frame clones and misses some; the assay was immunoSEQ multiplex PCR. The sample records 55,000 to 70,000 clones, 65% to 90% being singletons. This specimen consisted of CD4+ or CD8+ T cells sorted from blood, obtained in a trial of the OX40 agonist ivuxolimab. Every receptor here comes from an adult with an advanced solid tumor such as melanoma, head and neck, liver or kidney cancer.

The rearrangement links TRBV30 to TRBJ1-5; D uncertain. CDR1 and CDR2 (germline): GTSNPN, SVGIG (reference sequence). V dropped 2 bases and J dropped 0 bases, with 8 bases sitting between them. This CDR3 comprises 14 residues. The DNA of the CDR3 is TGTGCCTGGAGTCAGGTTTATAGCAATCAGCCCCAGCATTTT. Amino acids: CAWSQVYSNQPQHF.

This chain links TRBV5-6 with TRBJ2-1; D is tentatively TRBD1 or TRBD2 (5 bases each). This CDR3 comprises 15 residues. The germline V gene has CDR1 SGHDT and CDR2 YYEEEE. V dropped 5 bases and J dropped 6 bases, with 18 bases sitting between them. The CDR3 is CASSAAGAPGNEQFF. DNA of the CDR3: TGTGCCAGCAGTGCTGCCGGGGCCCCGGGCAATGAGCAGTTCTTC.

V gene TRBV6-5 combines with J gene TRBJ1-5, with unresolved D. The V gene's germline CDR1 is MNHEY and CDR2 SVGAGI. The V and J ends lost 6 bases and 5 bases respectively, with 8 bases between them. The CDR3 runs to 12 residues. The DNA of the CDR3 is TGTGCCAGCAGGGGTCACGATCAGCCCCAGCATTTT. Translated, it gives CASRGHDQPQHF.

The genes are TRBV10-3 and TRBJ2-7; D perhaps matches TRBD1 (5 bases). Germline loops: CDR1 ENHRY, CDR2 SYGVKD. The CDR3 covers 14 residues. V was pared by 0 bases and J by 5 bases, with 11 bases between. The CDR3 bases are TGTGCCATCAGTGAGTCGGTCAGGGCAGACGAGCAGTACTTC. Protein sequence: CAISESVRADEQYF.

This clone was found many times. The DNA of the CDR3 is TGTGCCAGCAGCCCAAATGACTATGGCTACACCTTC. It encodes CASSPNDYGYTF. The V gene is TRBV7-9, the J gene TRBJ1-2; no definite D call. Germline-derived CDR1 and CDR2 are SEHNR and FQNEAQ (reference sequence). This CDR3 has 12 residues. The V end lost 5 bases, the J end lost 3 bases, and 7 bases lay between the germline ends.

Worth noting for this clone: Sequence at one end of the junction differs from germline and may be a read error. This rearrangement joins TRBV27 to TRBJ1-3, with 7 bases aligning to TRBD1. The CDR3 is 13 amino acids. The germline V gene has CDR1 MNHEY and CDR2 SMNVEV (reference sequence). The CDR3 spells CASSQGVGYTIYF. DNA of the CDR3: TGTGCCAGCAGTCAGGGGGTTGGATACACCATATATTTT.

The V gene is TRBV28, the J gene TRBJ1-1; D uncertain. Trimming cost V 5 bases and J 6 bases, with 13 bases left between them. Looked up from germline, CDR1 is MDHEN and CDR2 is SYDVKM. The CDR3 extends over 13 amino acids. The CDR3, as DNA: TGTGCCAGCAGTCGGCGGATCGAAGCTGAAGCTTTCTTT. This codes for CASSRRIEAEAFF.

This clone was counted a few times. The chain joins TRBV28 to TRBJ1-2; TRBD1 might be the D (6 bases). Germline values: CDR1 MDHEN, CDR2 SYDVKM. The CDR3 is 13 amino acids. The V gene lost 5 bases and the J gene lost 8 bases, with 15 bases spanning the gap. The CDR3 DNA reads as TGTGCCAGCAGTGATACAGGGCAGGGGGGCTACACCTTC. Its protein is CASSDTGQGGYTF.

This clone is deemed medium-sized. This chain joins TRBV5-1 and TRBJ1-6; D not certain. The V end lost 3 bases, the J end lost 1 base, and 17 bases lay between the germline ends. CDR1 and CDR2 (germline): SGHRS, YFSETQ. This CDR3 region has 18 residues. CDR3 coding DNA: TGCGCCAGCAGCTGGATCGGACGAACGGCGTCCTATAATTCACCCCTCCACTTT. Amino acids: CASSWIGRTASYNSPLHF.

The chain has TRBV12-5 and TRBJ1-2; D gene ambiguous. Per the germline V gene, CDR1 is LGHNT and CDR2 is FRNRAP. The CDR3 length is 12 residues. The germline V and J ends were trimmed by 5 bases and 4 bases, with 8 bases remaining between them. CDR3 nucleotides: TGTGCTAGTGGTCAGGAACTCTATGGCTACACCTTC. It specifies CASGQELYGYTF.

The V and J genes are TRBV7-4 and TRBJ1-5; D is unclear. The V gene's germline CDR1 is SGHVT and CDR2 SQSDAQ. The CDR3 is 13 residues long. V was cut by 1 base and J by 0 bases, with 1 base left in between. The CDR3 nucleotides read TGTGCCAGCAGCTTAGATAGCAATCAGCCCCAGCATTTT. Its translation: CASSLDSNQPQHF.

This clone showed up many times. The chain carries TRBV13 and TRBJ1-3; D perhaps matches TRBD1 (6 bases). CDR3 length equals 16 residues. Germline CDR1 reads PRHDT; CDR2 reads FYEKMQ (reference sequence). The V end was cut by 0 bases, the J end by 1 base, with 10 bases between. Written as DNA, the CDR3 is TGTGCCAGCAGCTTAGGGGGACAAATATCTGGAAACACCATATATTTT. Translating gives CASSLGGQISGNTIYF.

This sequence joins TRBV30 and TRBJ1-5; 9 bases agree with TRBD1. The CDR3 is 18 residues long. The J segment lost 2 bases and the V segment lost 3 bases, leaving 14 bases of the junction unmatched. Germline CDR1 reads GTSNPN; CDR2 reads SVGIG (reference sequence). The CDR3 nucleotides read TGTGCCTGGAGCCCCGAGACAGGGGGGTTAGTGGGCAATCAGCCCCAGCATTTT. Residues: CAWSPETGGLVGNQPQHF.

CDR3 sequence (DNA): TGTGCCAGCAGTGAGAGGACCATCCATTTCCAAGATACGCAGTATTTT. Translation: CASSERTIHFQDTQYF. The chain uses TRBV2 and TRBJ2-3; D not certain. V was cut by 3 bases and J by 5 bases, with 18 bases left in between. The CDR3 sequence is 16 residues long. Germline V gene data show CDR1 as SNHLY and CDR2 as FYNNEI.

V usage is TRBV5-1 and J usage is TRBJ2-3, with 8 bases aligning to TRBD2. Trimming took 1 base from V and 0 from J; bases not matched to a gene: 4. From germline, CDR1 is SGHRS and CDR2 YFSETQ. This CDR3 has 16 residues. CDR3 amino acids: CASSLRGGTSTDTQYF. The CDR3 DNA reads as TGCGCCAGCAGCTTGCGCGGGGGGACTAGCACAGATACGCAGTATTTT. Based on the CDR3 plus reference TRBV5-1 and TRBJ2-3, the full variable domain is KAGVTQTPRYLIKTRGQQVTLSCSPISGHRSVSWYQQTPGQGLQFLFEYFSETQRNKGNFPGRFSGRQFSNSRSEMNVSTLELGDSALYLCASSLRGGTSTDTQYFGPGTRLTVL.

The chain employs TRBV5-1 and TRBJ1-4; no definite D call. The CDR3 length is 15 residues. CDR1 is SGHRS, CDR2 YFSETQ, per germline. The V end lost 0 bases, the J end lost 5 bases, and 11 bases lay between the germline ends. As DNA, the CDR3 is TGCGCCAGCAGCTTGGCGGCAGGTCGAAATGAAAAACTGTTTTTT. Amino acids: CASSLAAGRNEKLFF.

The chain is built from TRBV7-9 and TRBJ1-6; D call uncertain. V lost 3 bases and J lost 6, with 9 bases in between. CDR1 is SEHNR, CDR2 FQNEAQ, per germline (reference sequence). This CDR3 contains 14 residues. This CDR3 is CASSLEGSNSPLHF. The CDR3 DNA reads TGTGCCAGCAGCTTGGAGGGCAGTAATTCACCCCTCCACTTT.

The chain is built from TRBV7-2 and TRBJ1-2, with 10 bases matching TRBD1. This CDR3 comprises 14 residues. Germline V gene lookup returns CDR1 SGHTA and CDR2 FQGNSA. The junction had 4 bases not matched to a gene; V was cut back by 5 bases and J by 4 bases. The CDR3 sequence: CASSRDRGLYGYTF. The CDR3 coding sequence is TGTGCCAGCAGCCGGGACAGGGGTCTCTATGGCTACACCTTC.

The gene calls are TRBV29-1 and TRBJ2-1, with a weak D call TRBD1 (5 bases). Trimming removed 0 bases from V and 9 bases from J, with 12 bases in between. The CDR3 loop spans 13 amino acids. The V gene's germline CDR1 is SQVTM and CDR2 ANQGSEA. The CDR3 loop reads CSVEDRMDTEQFF. The CDR3 region has the DNA TGCAGCGTTGAAGACAGAATGGACACTGAGCAGTTCTTC.

The chain links TRBV15 to TRBJ1-2; TRBD1 might be the D (5 bases). In germline, CDR1 is LNHNV, CDR2 YYDKDF (reference sequence). Trimming cost V 1 base and J 4 bases, with 13 bases left between them. The CDR3 loop spans 15 amino acids. The CDR3 nucleotides are TGTGCCACCAGCAGAGCCCGGGACGGGGGCTATGGCTACACCTTC. It codes for CATSRARDGGYGYTF.

The gene calls are TRBV5-6 and TRBJ2-3; D remains unclear. The CDR3 has 11 residues. Trimming took 0 bases from V and 4 from J, leaving 0 bases between them. Germline values: CDR1 SGHDT, CDR2 YYEEEE. The DNA of the CDR3 is TGTGCCAGCAGCTTGGCAGATACGCAGTATTTT. It is translated as CASSLADTQYF.

The rearrangement uses TRBV5-1 and TRBJ1-2; a possible D gene is TRBD1 (5 bases). The V end was cut by 3 bases, the J end by 0 bases, with 12 bases between. CDR3 size: 15 residues. Per germline, CDR1 SGHRS and CDR2 YFSETQ. The CDR3 nucleotides read TGCGCCAGCAGCTCCGGCTCGACAGCTAACTATGGCTACACCTTC. Translated: CASSSGSTANYGYTF.

V and J are TRBV7-9 and TRBJ1-4; D is uncertain. The CDR3 has 15 residues. Germline V gene sequence: CDR1 SEHNR, CDR2 FQNEAQ (reference sequence). Trimming removed 1 base at V and 0 bases at J, with 6 bases between. In DNA, the CDR3 is TGTGCCAGCAGCTTAGTGGGGACAACTAATGAAAAACTGTTTTTT. Residues: CASSLVGTTNEKLFF.

V gene TRBV5-1 combines with J gene TRBJ2-7, with 11 bases fitting TRBD1. The CDR3 is made up of 15 amino acids. Germline V CDR1 and CDR2: SGHRS, YFSETQ. V gave up 3 bases and J gave up 8 bases; unmatched junction bases: 10. CDR3 sequence (DNA): TGCGCCAGCAGCTCCCGGGACAGGGGGTTTTACAAGCAGTACTTC. The encoded protein is CASSSRDRGFYKQYF.

This clone was seen a few times. CDR3 protein: CASSFEGQGNSPLHF. In nucleotides, the CDR3 is TGTGCCAGCAGCTTCGAGGGACAGGGCAATTCACCCCTCCACTTT. The chain employs TRBV7-8 and TRBJ1-6; the match to TRBD1 covers 9 bases. CDR3 length equals 15 residues. Trimming took 3 bases from V and 7 from J; bases not matched to a gene: 4. CDR1 and CDR2 from the germline V gene are SGHVS and FQNEAQ.

V and J are TRBV19 and TRBJ1-3; unclear D gene. CDR3 length: 12 residues. With 6 bases removed from V and 2 bases from J, the gap between germline ends came to 5 bases. CDR1 is LNHDA and CDR2 is SQIVND in the germline V gene (reference sequence). The CDR3 region is CASRGPGNTIYF. The CDR3 bases are TGTGCCAGTAGAGGTCCTGGAAACACCATATATTTT.

This CDR3 is CASSLGGANVLTF. In nucleotides, the CDR3 is TGTGCCAGCAGCTTGGGAGGGGCCAACGTCCTGACTTTC. V is TRBV11-2 and J is TRBJ2-6; D is uncertain. From germline, CDR1 is SGHAT and CDR2 FQNNGV. CDR3 size: 13 residues. The V gene lost 3 bases and the J gene lost 4 bases, with 4 bases spanning the gap.

The gene calls are TRBV11-2 and TRBJ1-6, with TRBD1 identical over 10 bases. The V gene's germline CDR1 is SGHAT and CDR2 FQNNGV. The CDR3 consists of 17 residues. Trimming took 1 base from V and 6 from J; bases not matched to a gene: 6. CDR3 sequence: CASSLVQGTGANSPLHF. Written as DNA, the CDR3 is TGTGCCAGCAGCTTAGTCCAAGGGACAGGGGCTAATTCACCCCTCCACTTT.

The chain links TRBV23-1 to TRBJ2-2, with D maybe TRBD1 (6 bases). TRBV23-1 is an ORF, with its function uncertain. This CDR3 comprises 16 residues. V was clipped by 4 bases and J by 5 bases, with 17 bases between them. As DNA, the CDR3 is TGCGCCAGCAGTCCCCAGAGGGGGTGGGTAACCGGGGAGCTGTTTTTT. It codes for CASSPQRGWVTGELFF.

The chain links TRBV5-1 to TRBJ1-2; 8 bases fit TRBD1. Per germline, CDR1 SGHRS and CDR2 YFSETQ. V lost 3 bases to trimming and J lost 3 bases; unmatched junction nucleotides: 4. This CDR3 has 14 amino acids. The CDR3 region is CASSWTTGDYGYTF. CDR3 coding DNA: TGCGCCAGCAGCTGGACGACAGGGGACTATGGCTACACCTTC.

The gene calls are TRBV5-6 and TRBJ2-5; TRBD1 might be the D (5 bases). This CDR3 has 14 amino acids. V dropped 5 bases and J dropped 0 bases, with 11 bases sitting between them. Germline CDR1 SGHDT, CDR2 YYEEEE. This CDR3 reads CASSTGINQETQYF. The CDR3 DNA is TGTGCCAGCAGTACAGGCATTAACCAAGAGACCCAGTACTTC.

The chain is built from TRBV6-6 and TRBJ2-5, with D hard to call. Per germline, CDR1 MNHNY and CDR2 SVGAGI (reference sequence). CDR3 size: 11 residues. The V end was cut by 5 bases, the J end by 14 bases, with 15 bases between. CDR3 sequence reads: CASSSRQVSYF. The CDR3, as DNA: TGTGCCAGCAGTAGTAGGCAGGTGTCATACTTC.